The rows below give T cell receptor beta chains drawn from one sample of a study of blood T cell repertoires in COVID-19. Some clones are missing from TCRdb's copy, which holds only in-frame ones; the method was immunoSEQ multiplex PCR. The sample has some 100,000 clones, just over 85% seen once. The source material was peripheral blood. The receptors derive from a man aged 50 to 60 with COVID-19, enrolled during active disease. CDR3s include the opening cysteine and the closing phenylalanine or tryptophan. D genes are given only for firm matches. Some rows have no size entry. The others give once, few or many, or a class for an expanded clone.

clone size,J gene,V gene,D gene,CDR3 DNA,CDR3 protein
.,TRBJ2-1,TRBV24-1,TRBD1,TGTGCCACCAGTGATACCACAGGGGTATTCTACAATGAGCAGTTCTTC,CATSDTTGVFYNEQFF
.,TRBJ1-1,TRBV5-1,.,TGCGCCAGCAGCTTTAGGACAGCCCGGGGGAACACTGAAGCTTTCTTT,CASSFRTARGNTEAFF
.,TRBJ2-1,TRBV4-1,TRBD1,TGCGCCAGCAGCCAAACCGGGACAGGGGCCAATGAGCAGTTCTTC,CASSQTGTGANEQFF
.,TRBJ2-7,TRBV4-2,.,TGTGCCAGCAGCCAAGATAGGGGGATCGAGCAGTACTTC,CASSQDRGIEQYF
.,TRBJ2-3,TRBV7-9,TRBD2,TGTGCCAGCAGCTTAGTTAGCGGGGACGCAGATACGCAGTATTTT,CASSLVSGDADTQYF
.,TRBJ1-6,TRBV5-1,TRBD1,TGCGCCAGCAGCGGACAGGGGGATTCACCCCTCCACTTT,CASSGQGDSPLHF
.,TRBJ2-2,TRBV5-4,TRBD1,TGTGCCAGCAGCTTAAGGGGACAGCTTACCGGGGAGCTGTTTTTT,CASSLRGQLTGELFF
few,TRBJ1-6,TRBV2,TRBD1,TGTGCCAGCAGTGGACAGGGGTTTAATTCACCCCTCCACTTT,CASSGQGFNSPLHF
once,TRBJ2-6,TRBV24-1,.,TGTGCCACCAGTGATTTCCGGGCTGGGGCCAACGTCCTGACTTTC,CATSDFRAGANVLTF
.,TRBJ2-5,TRBV7-8,TRBD2,TGTGCCAGCAACCCGACTAGCGGGCTAAAAGAGACCCAGTACTTC,CASNPTSGLKETQYF
.,TRBJ2-5,TRBV7-3,TRBD2,TGTGCCAGCAGCTCCCTGACTAGCGGGGGGAAAGAGACCCAGTACTTC,CASSSLTSGGKETQYF
.,TRBJ1-2,TRBV7-9,.,TGTGCCAGCAGCTCCCGGGACTATGGCTACACCTTC,CASSSRDYGYTF
.,TRBJ2-3,TRBV7-6,.,TGTGCCAGCAGCTTTTCGGGAGATACGCAGTATTTT,CASSFSGDTQYF
.,TRBJ1-2,TRBV30,.,TGTGCCTGGAGTCGGGAGCTACAGGTGTATGGCTACACCTTC,CAWSRELQVYGYTF
once,TRBJ2-2,TRBV6-4,TRBD1,TGTGCCAGCAGAGGGGACAGCGAGACCGGGGAGCTGTTTTTT,CASRGDSETGELFF
.,TRBJ2-1,TRBV5-1,.,TGCGCCAGCAGCTTGGGTCCTCAGGGCTCCTACAATGAGCAGTTCTTC,CASSLGPQGSYNEQFF
.,TRBJ2-5,TRBV11-2,.,TGTGCCAGCAGCTCCCTTACCGGGTCGCAAGAGACCCAGTACTTC,CASSSLTGSQETQYF
few,TRBJ2-5,TRBV21-1,.,TGTGCCAGCAAAGGCTGCGGGCTAGCGGGCCTTAAAGAGACCCAGTACTTC,CASKGCGLAGLKETQYF
few,TRBJ1-1,TRBV27,TRBD1,TGTGCCAGCAGTTTGGTGACAGGGATTGAAGCTTTCTTT,CASSLVTGIEAFF
.,TRBJ2-2,TRBV28,TRBD1,TGTGCCAGCAGCACGACAGGGGGCAACACCGGGGAGCTGTTTTTT,CASSTTGGNTGELFF
few,TRBJ1-1,TRBV5-1,TRBD1,TGCGCCAGCAGCTACGACGGACAGGTGAACACTGAAGCTTTCTTT,CASSYDGQVNTEAFF